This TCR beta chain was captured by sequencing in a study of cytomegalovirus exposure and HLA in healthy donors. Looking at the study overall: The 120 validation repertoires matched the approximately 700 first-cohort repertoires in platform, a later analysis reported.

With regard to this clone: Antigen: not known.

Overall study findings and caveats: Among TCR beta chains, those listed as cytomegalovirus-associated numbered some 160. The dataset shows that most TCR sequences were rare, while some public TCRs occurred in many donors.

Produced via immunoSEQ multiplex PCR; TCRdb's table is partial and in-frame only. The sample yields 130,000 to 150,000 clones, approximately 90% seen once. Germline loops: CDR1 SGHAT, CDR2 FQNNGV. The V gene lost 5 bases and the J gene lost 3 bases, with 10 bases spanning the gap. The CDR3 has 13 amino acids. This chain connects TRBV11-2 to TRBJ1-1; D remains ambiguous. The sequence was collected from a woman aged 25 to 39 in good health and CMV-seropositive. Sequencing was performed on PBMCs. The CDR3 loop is CASSPTLYTEAFF. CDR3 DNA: TGTGCCAGCAGCCCGACTCTGTACACTGAAGCTTTCTTT.